These 28 T cell receptor beta chains were all obtained from the same sample, sequenced in a study of blood T cell repertoires in COVID-19 (dated by TCRdb to 2018 to 2021). Libraries were constructed by the immunoSEQ multiplex PCR assay. What TCRdb holds here is the immuneACCESS table cut down to in-frame rearrangements. Part of the clones is not present; checked against another copy, under half of the missing clones reflect an unresolved V gene, and the others are unexplained. The sample yields tens of thousands of clones; approximately 79% were counted once. Clones ranked in the top ten supply about 17% of the sample. Sequenced material: peripheral blood. These receptors all stem from a woman of 80 years or more with active or convalescent COVID-19.

This chain links TRBV11-2 with TRBJ2-4; the match to TRBD1 covers 9 bases. The CDR3 consists of 15 residues. The germline V gene has CDR1 SGHAT and CDR2 FQNNGV. Unmatched junction bases numbered 7, after V lost 1 base and J lost 9 bases. Here the CDR3 DNA reads TGTGCCAGCAGCTTAGGGGTCGGACAGGGGACCATTCAGTACTTC. As protein: CASSLGVGQGTIQYF.

The chain employs TRBV3-1 (or the pseudogene TRBV3-2) and TRBJ1-1; no clear D. Germline CDR1 LGHDT, CDR2 YNNKEL (reference sequence). This CDR3 is 16 amino acids long. With 0 bases removed from V and 0 bases from J, the gap between germline ends came to 11 bases. The CDR3: CASSQEFQVMNTEAFF. CDR3 nucleotide sequence: TGTGCCAGCAGCCAAGAATTTCAGGTGATGAACACTGAAGCTTTCTTT.

The chain couples TRBV5-1 to TRBJ1-1; D is perhaps TRBD1 (6 bases). Germline assignment: CDR1 SGHRS and CDR2 YFSETQ. V lost 4 bases and J 6 bases, leaving 19 bases between the germline ends. The CDR3 extends over 15 amino acids. The CDR3 protein is CASSPMGHRISEAFF. The CDR3 DNA reads TGCGCCAGCAGCCCGATGGGACACCGAATATCTGAAGCTTTCTTT.

The V and J genes are TRBV6-5 and TRBJ1-2; D possibly corresponds to TRBD1 (5 bases). The CDR3 is 10 amino acids. Germline lookup yields CDR1 MNHEY and CDR2 SVGAGI. V was pared by 7 bases and J by 6 bases, with 6 bases between. CDR3 sequence: CASTRDGYTF. CDR3 sequence (DNA): TGTGCCAGCACCAGGGATGGCTACACCTTC.

This chain links TRBV4-3 with TRBJ1-3; 7 bases match TRBD1. V lost 1 base and J lost 0; bases outside the gene matches: 3. This CDR3 region has 16 residues. Germline CDR1 and CDR2: LGHNA and YSLEER. CDR3 sequence: CASSQGQGFSGNTIYF. The CDR3, as DNA: TGCGCCAGCAGCCAAGGACAGGGTTTCTCTGGAAACACCATATATTTT.

The chain recombines TRBV9 with TRBJ2-5; possible D gene TRBD1, 5 bases. Per the germline V gene, CDR1 is SGDLS and CDR2 is YYNGEE. With 0 bases removed from V and 5 bases from J, the gap between germline ends came to 11 bases. The CDR3 runs to 14 residues. The chain's CDR3 is CASSVAGKGETQYF. DNA of the CDR3: TGTGCCAGCAGCGTAGCTGGCAAGGGGGAGACCCAGTACTTC.

This clone was picked up a small number of times. The rearrangement joins TRBV6-4 to TRBJ1-5; 12 bases are a match to TRBD1. V dropped 6 bases and J dropped 6; count of bases not matched to a gene: 6. Looked up from germline, CDR1 is MRHNA and CDR2 is SNTAGT. The CDR3 runs 15 residues. CDR3 in amino acids: CASRTGTGGRQPQHF. The CDR3 DNA sequence: TGTGCCAGCAGAACCGGGACAGGGGGCCGTCAGCCCCAGCATTTT.

This clone was recorded once. At the DNA level, this CDR3 is encoded by other sequences in the same sample as well. The chain couples TRBV11-3 to TRBJ2-2; D might be TRBD1 (5 bases). CDR1 is SGHNT and CDR2 is YENEEA in the germline V gene. The CDR3 totals 13 residues. V shed 5 bases and J shed 6 bases, with 10 bases lying between them. CDR3 bases: TGTGCCAGCAGCACGGACAATCCCGGGGAGCTGTTTTTT. As protein: CASSTDNPGELFF.

This clone was picked up a small number of times. The J gene is TRBJ1-2, the V gene TRBV6-2 or TRBV6-3; perhaps TRBD1 as D (6 bases). Germline V gene data show CDR1 as MNHEY and CDR2 as SVGEGT. The germline V and J ends were trimmed by 5 bases and 6 bases, with 13 bases remaining between them. The CDR3 is 13 residues long. The CDR3 DNA sequence: TGTGCCAGCAGTCGAAATGCAGGGGATGGCTACACCTTC. This gives the protein CASSRNAGDGYTF.

J is TRBJ1-1 and V is TRBV10-3; TRBD1 might be the D (5 bases). The ends were cut back, 6 bases at V and 3 bases at J, with 11 bases in the middle. Germline CDR1 is ENHRY and CDR2 is SYGVKD. This CDR3 is 13 amino acids long. CDR3 region: CAISPGDYTEAFF. The CDR3 nucleotides are TGTGCCATCAGCCCCGGGGACTACACTGAAGCTTTCTTT.

The chain has TRBV28 and TRBJ2-3; 7 nucleotides align to TRBD2. Germline values: CDR1 MDHEN, CDR2 SYDVKM. The CDR3 loop spans 13 amino acids. V dropped 6 bases and J dropped 2; count of bases not matched to a gene: 2. The DNA of the CDR3 is TGTGCCAGCAGGGCGGGAGTCACAGATACGCAGTATTTT. Its translation is CASRAGVTDTQYF.

This clone showed up just once. This CDR3 is CASSFRVYTEAFF. DNA for the CDR3: TGTGCCAGCAGTTTCCGGGTTTACACTGAAGCTTTCTTT. The chain links TRBV12-3 or TRBV12-4 to TRBJ1-1; D is unresolved. V gave up 3 bases and J gave up 3 bases, with 8 bases separating them. The CDR3 length is 13 residues.

This clone has only one observation. The chain recombines TRBV7-2 with TRBJ2-1; TRBD2 agrees at 9 bases. This CDR3 contains 16 residues. Germline-derived CDR1 and CDR2 are SGHTA and FQGNSA. V lost 1 base and J lost 4; bases outside the gene matches: 5. The CDR3 loop reads CASSLVSGSFYNEQFF. CDR3 DNA: TGTGCCAGCAGCTTAGTTAGCGGGAGTTTTTACAATGAGCAGTTCTTC.

This chain connects TRBV4-2 to TRBJ1-5; D is unresolved. This CDR3 contains 17 residues. The V and J ends lost 0 bases and 5 bases respectively, with 17 bases between them. CDR1 and CDR2 (germline): LGHNA, YNFKEQ. The CDR3 coding sequence is TGTGCCAGCAGCCAAGAACCCCGGGGTGGCGGGTATCAGCCCCAGCATTTT. It translates to CASSQEPRGGGYQPQHF.

The CDR3: CASSGGLAGKETQYF. CDR3 coding DNA: TGTGCCAGCAGCGGGGGACTAGCGGGAAAGGAGACCCAGTACTTC. This sequence joins TRBV7-2 and TRBJ2-5, with 13 bases matching TRBD2. The CDR3 covers 15 residues. Germline V gene sequence: CDR1 SGHTA, CDR2 FQGNSA. Losses at the gene ends were 5 bases for V and 5 bases for J; bases not matched to a gene: 5.

The chain is built from TRBV6-5 and TRBJ1-6; 8 bases map to TRBD1. Germline CDR1 and CDR2: MNHEY and SVGAGI. The CDR3 is made up of 16 amino acids. V dropped 2 bases and J dropped 6; count of bases not matched to a gene: 6. The CDR3 protein is CASSYQPGQVNSPLHF. The DNA of the CDR3 is TGTGCCAGCAGTTACCAACCGGGACAGGTTAATTCACCCCTCCACTTT.

The chain couples TRBV15 to TRBJ2-1; TRBD1 aligns across 10 bases. CDR1 and CDR2 from the germline V gene are LNHNV and YYDKDF (reference sequence). CDR3 size: 16 residues. The J segment lost 4 bases and the V segment lost 4 bases, leaving 7 bases of the junction unmatched. The CDR3 sequence: CATSTRTGGKYNEQFF. The CDR3 DNA sequence: TGTGCCACCAGCACCCGGACAGGGGGGAAGTACAATGAGCAGTTCTTC.

This clone was picked up one time. V is TRBV19 and J is TRBJ1-2, with D uncertain. The germline V gene encodes CDR1 LNHDA and CDR2 SQIVND (reference sequence). The CDR3 consists of 12 residues. V lost 3 bases and J 4 bases, leaving 6 bases between the germline ends. CDR3 sequence reads: CASSIQSYGYTF. Written as DNA, the CDR3 is TGTGCCAGTAGTATCCAATCCTATGGCTACACCTTC. The full variable domain, with the rest looked up from reference TRBV19 and TRBJ1-2, is DGGITQSPKYLFRKEGQNVTLSCEQNLNHDAMYWYRQDPGQGLRLIYYSQIVNDFQKGDIAEGYSVSREKKESFPLTVTSAQKNPTAFYLCASSIQSYGYTFGSGTRLTVV.

The chain uses TRBV18 and TRBJ2-3; TRBD2 aligns across 15 bases. With V trimmed by 5 bases and J by 3 bases, 12 bases remained unmatched. The CDR3 totals 19 residues. Germline V lookup: CDR1 KGHSH, CDR2 LQKENI. DNA for the CDR3: TGTGCCAGCTCAAAACGGACTAGCGGGGGGGCCTTGAGTACAGATACGCAGTATTTT. Protein sequence: CASSKRTSGGALSTDTQYF.

This chain joins TRBV6-2 or TRBV6-3 and TRBJ2-1, with 7 bases lining up with TRBD2. From germline, CDR1 is MNHEY and CDR2 SVGEGT. This CDR3 contains 15 residues. V trimming: 6 bases; J trimming: 8 bases; junction bases outside the gene matches: 13. CDR3 residues: CASSWGGSMIYEQFF. CDR3 DNA: TGTGCCAGCAGCTGGGGCGGGAGTATGATTTATGAGCAGTTCTTC.

The chain recombines TRBV11-3 with TRBJ2-1; D unclear. The V end was cut by 1 base, the J end by 5 bases, with 6 bases between. CDR1 is SGHNT, CDR2 YENEEA, per germline. This CDR3 contains 13 residues. CDR3 DNA sequence: TGTGCCAGCAGCTTAGGGCCCGACAATGAGCAGTTCTTC. Translating gives CASSLGPDNEQFF.

The V and J genes are TRBV18 and TRBJ2-7; D not certain. Germline lookup yields CDR1 KGHSH and CDR2 LQKENI. This CDR3 contains 13 residues. Deletions cut 2 bases from V and 5 bases from J, with 10 bases between. CDR3 nucleotide sequence: TGTGCCAGCTCACCAATGAACTCTGACGAGCAGTACTTC. Encoded protein: CASSPMNSDEQYF.

This rearrangement joins TRBV6-6 to TRBJ1-2; TRBD1 matches 7 bases. The CDR3 runs 13 residues. Germline V gene lookup returns CDR1 MNHNY and CDR2 SVGAGI (reference sequence). V lost 5 bases to trimming and J lost 4 bases; unmatched junction nucleotides: 4. CDR3 DNA: TGTGCCAGCAGTCAGGGACAGACCTATGGCTACACCTTC. Amino acids: CASSQGQTYGYTF.

The gene calls are TRBV6-6 and TRBJ1-2; TRBD1 matches 10 bases. The J segment lost 6 bases and the V segment lost 5 bases, leaving 12 bases of the junction unmatched. This CDR3 contains 16 residues. Germline CDR1 and CDR2: MNHNY and SVGAGI (reference sequence). The DNA of the CDR3 is TGTGCCAGCAGTCCCAACTTCGGGACAGGGGTTCATGGCTACACCTTC. It yields the protein CASSPNFGTGVHGYTF.

This clone occurred a few times. The genes are TRBV30 and TRBJ1-5; maybe TRBD1 (6 bases). Trimming cost V 2 bases and J 7 bases, with 21 bases left between them. This CDR3 has 16 amino acids. Germline values: CDR1 GTSNPN, CDR2 SVGIG (reference sequence). CDR3 region: CAWSSPGTGHGQPQHF. The CDR3 DNA reads as TGTGCCTGGAGTTCACCTGGCACAGGGCATGGGCAGCCCCAGCATTTT.

The J gene is TRBJ2-7, the V gene TRBV25-1; 9 positions agree with TRBD1. CDR1 is MGHDK, CDR2 SYGVNS, per germline. Trimming removed 3 bases from V and 0 bases from J; junction bases left unmatched: 3. The CDR3 extends over 15 amino acids. The DNA for the CDR3 is TGTGCCAGCAGTGACGGACAGGGGCCCTCCTACGAGCAGTACTTC. This gives the protein CASSDGQGPSYEQYF.

The rearrangement joins TRBV2 to TRBJ1-2; 10 bases match TRBD1. J gave up 3 bases and V 6 bases, and 7 bases lay outside the gene matches. Germline V lookup: CDR1 SNHLY, CDR2 FYNNEI. This CDR3 is built from 15 residues. The CDR3, as DNA: TGTGCCAGCAGGGGGGACAGGGGCGGTGACTATGGCTACACCTTC. It yields the protein CASRGDRGGDYGYTF.

V is TRBV5-4 and J is TRBJ1-6; no firm D call. Germline V CDR1 and CDR2: SGHNT, YYREEE (reference sequence). The CDR3 length is 15 residues. Deletions cut 1 base from V and 6 bases from J, with 11 bases between. The CDR3 sequence is CASSLIGLGNSPLHF. CDR3 DNA sequence: TGTGCCAGCAGCTTGATTGGGCTTGGTAATTCACCCCTCCACTTT.